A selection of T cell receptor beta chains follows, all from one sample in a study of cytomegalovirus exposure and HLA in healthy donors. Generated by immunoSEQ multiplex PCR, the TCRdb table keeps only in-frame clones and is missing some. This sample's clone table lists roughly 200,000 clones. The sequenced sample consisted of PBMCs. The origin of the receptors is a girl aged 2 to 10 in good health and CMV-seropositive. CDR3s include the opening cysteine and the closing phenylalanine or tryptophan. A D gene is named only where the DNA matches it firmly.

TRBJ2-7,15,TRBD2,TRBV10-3,CAISGGSGSSYEQYF,TGTGCCATCAGTGGTGGTAGCGGGAGTTCCTACGAGCAGTACTTC
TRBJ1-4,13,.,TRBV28,CASSLAASGVLFF,TGTGCCAGCAGTTTAGCTGCCTCCGGGGTACTGTTTTTT
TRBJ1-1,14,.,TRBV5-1,CASSFSGEDPEAFF,TGCGCCAGCAGCTTCTCGGGGGAGGACCCTGAAGCTTTCTTT
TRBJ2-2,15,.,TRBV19,CASTKEIVDTGELFF,TGTGCCAGTACAAAGGAGATTGTGGACACCGGGGAGCTGTTTTTT
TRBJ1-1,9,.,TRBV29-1,CSVDSEAFF,TGCAGCGTTGACTCTGAAGCTTTCTTT
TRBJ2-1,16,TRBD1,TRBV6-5,CASSYSMGTDYNEQFF,TGTGCCAGCAGTTACTCGATGGGGACAGACTACAATGAGCAGTTCTTC
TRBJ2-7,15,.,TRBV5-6,CASSATGGISYEQYF,TGTGCCAGCAGCGCCACCGGGGGAATCTCCTACGAGCAGTACTTC
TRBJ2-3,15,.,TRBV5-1,CATTWGGPYTDTQYF,TGCGCCACTACTTGGGGGGGGCCCTACACAGATACGCAGTATTTT
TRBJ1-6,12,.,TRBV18,CASSSGNSPLHF,TGTGCCAGCTCATCAGGGAATTCACCCCTCCACTTT
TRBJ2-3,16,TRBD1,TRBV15,CATSRGGQGNTDTQYF,TGTGCCACCAGCAGAGGGGGACAGGGGAACACAGATACGCAGTATTTT
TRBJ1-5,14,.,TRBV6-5,CASRRLYSNQPQHF,TGTGCCAGCAGGAGGCTATATAGCAATCAGCCCCAGCATTTT
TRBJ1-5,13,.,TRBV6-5,CASRELGGQPQHF,TGTGCCAGCAGGGAACTCGGGGGTCAGCCCCAGCATTTT
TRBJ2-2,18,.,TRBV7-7,CASSLVAGSPRNTGELFF,TGTGCTAGCAGCTTAGTAGCAGGGTCCCCGAGGAACACCGGGGAGCTGTTTTTT
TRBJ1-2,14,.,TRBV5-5,CASSLDRSLRGYTF,TGTGCCAGCAGCTTAGACAGGTCGCTGAGGGGCTACACCTTC
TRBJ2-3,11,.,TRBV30,CAWTVADTQYF,TGTGCCTGGACGGTAGCTGACACGCAGTATTTT
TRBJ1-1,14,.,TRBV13,CASSPRFLNTEAFF,TGTGCCAGCAGCCCGAGATTCCTGAACACTGAAGCTTTCTTT
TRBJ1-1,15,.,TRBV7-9,CASSLPRSQGTEAFF,TGTGCCAGCAGCTTACCTAGGTCCCAGGGCACTGAAGCTTTCTTT
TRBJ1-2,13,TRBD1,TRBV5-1,CASSLGQGDGYTF,TGCGCCAGCAGCTTGGGACAGGGGGATGGCTACACCTTC
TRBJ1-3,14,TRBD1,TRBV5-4,CASSFGQGRNTIYF,TGTGCCAGCAGCTTCGGACAGGGCAGAAACACCATATATTTT
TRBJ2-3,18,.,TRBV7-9,CASSSLSKTLAYTDTQYF,TGTGCCAGCAGCTCCCTTTCTAAGACTTTGGCCTACACAGATACGCAGTATTTT
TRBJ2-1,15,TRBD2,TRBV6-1,CASSQAGGGMNEQFF,TGTGCCAGCAGCCAGGCGGGGGGGGGTATGAATGAGCAGTTCTTC
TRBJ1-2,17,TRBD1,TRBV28,CASRAGTGYSRAYGYTF,TGTGCCAGCAGGGCGGGGACAGGGTACTCTAGGGCTTATGGCTACACCTTC
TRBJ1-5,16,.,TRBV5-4,CASSFSTGLSNQPQHF,TGTGCCAGCAGCTTTAGTACAGGGTTGAGCAATCAGCCCCAGCATTTT
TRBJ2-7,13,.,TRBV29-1,CSVLLAYPYEQYF,TGCAGCGTACTACTAGCTTACCCCTACGAGCAGTACTTC
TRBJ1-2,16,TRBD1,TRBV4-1,CASSLGTGQASYGYTF,TGCGCCAGCAGCCTAGGGACAGGACAAGCTAGCTATGGCTACACCTTC
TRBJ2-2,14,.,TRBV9,CASSVAGNTGELFF,TGTGCCAGCAGCGTAGCGGGGAACACCGGGGAGCTGTTTTTT
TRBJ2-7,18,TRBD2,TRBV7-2,CASSYRPRVAGYPYEQYF,TGTGCCAGCAGCTACCGACCCCGGGTAGCGGGGTACCCCTACGAGCAGTACTTC
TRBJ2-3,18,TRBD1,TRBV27,CASSFAPRGTGGVDTQYF,TGTGCCAGCAGTTTTGCCCCCCGGGGGACAGGGGGTGTGGATACGCAGTATTTT
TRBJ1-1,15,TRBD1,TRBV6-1,CASSELGTANTEAFF,TGTGCCAGCAGTGAGTTGGGGACAGCGAACACTGAAGCTTTCTTT
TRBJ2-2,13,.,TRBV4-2,CASSQGGIGELFF,TGTGCCAGCAGCCAAGGCGGGATCGGGGAGCTGTTTTTT
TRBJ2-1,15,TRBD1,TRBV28,CASSDGQAAYNEQFF,TGTGCCAGCAGCGACGGACAGGCCGCCTACAATGAGCAGTTCTTC
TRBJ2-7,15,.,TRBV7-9,CASSFSSARSYEQYF,TGTGCCAGCAGCTTCTCTAGCGCGCGCTCCTACGAGCAGTACTTC
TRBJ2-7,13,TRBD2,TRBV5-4,CASSFGTSGEQYF,TGTGCCAGCAGCTTCGGGACTAGCGGCGAGCAGTACTTC
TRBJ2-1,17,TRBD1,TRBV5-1,CASSLTAGTGKYNEQFF,TGCGCCAGCAGCTTGACCGCCGGGACAGGGAAGTACAATGAGCAGTTCTTC
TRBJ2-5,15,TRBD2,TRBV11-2,CASSLDGGGEGTQYF,TGTGCCAGCAGCTTAGATGGGGGAGGGGAGGGGACCCAGTACTTC
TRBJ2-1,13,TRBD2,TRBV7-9,CASSTGGYNEQFF,TGTGCCAGCAGCACGGGGGGTTACAATGAGCAGTTCTTC
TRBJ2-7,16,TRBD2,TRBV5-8,CASSLWGSGRAYEQYF,TGTGCCAGCAGCTTGTGGGGTAGCGGGAGGGCCTACGAGCAGTACTTC
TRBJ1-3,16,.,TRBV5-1,CASSLYAPGSGNTIYF,TGCGCCAGCAGCTTATACGCACCAGGGTCCGGAAACACCATATATTTT
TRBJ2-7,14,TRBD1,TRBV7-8,CASSTPGQGYEQYF,TGTGCCAGCAGCACTCCGGGACAGGGGTACGAGCAGTACTTC
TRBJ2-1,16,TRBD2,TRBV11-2,CASSPGLAVSYNEQFF,TGTGCCAGCAGCCCCGGGCTAGCGGTCTCCTACAATGAGCAGTTCTTC
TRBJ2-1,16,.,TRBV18,CASSPVERSSYNEQFF,TGTGCCAGCTCACCAGTAGAGCGGAGCTCCTACAATGAGCAGTTCTTC
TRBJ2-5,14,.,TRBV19,CASSMLWGLETQYF,TGTGCCAGTAGTATGTTGTGGGGCTTAGAGACCCAGTACTTC
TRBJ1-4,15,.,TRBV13,CASSSGRAANEKLFF,TGTGCCAGCAGCTCTGGGCGTGCAGCTAATGAAAAACTGTTTTTT
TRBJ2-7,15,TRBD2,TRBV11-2,CASSLSLAGSYEQYF,TGTGCCAGCAGCTTATCGCTAGCGGGATCCTACGAGCAGTACTTC
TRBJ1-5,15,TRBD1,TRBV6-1,CASSVPDRGYQPQHF,TGTGCCAGCAGTGTCCCCGACAGGGGGTACCAGCCCCAGCATTTT
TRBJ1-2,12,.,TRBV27,CASRQGNYGYTF,TGTGCCAGCAGACAGGGAAACTATGGCTACACCTTC
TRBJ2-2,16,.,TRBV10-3,CAISDSVEGITGELFF,TGTGCCATCAGTGATTCGGTCGAGGGAATCACCGGGGAGCTGTTTTTT
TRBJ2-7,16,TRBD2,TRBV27,CASSKTSGRLRYEQYF,TGTGCCAGCAGCAAGACTAGCGGGAGGTTGCGGTACGAGCAGTACTTC
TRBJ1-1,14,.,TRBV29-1,CSAPKGQSNTEAFF,TGCAGCGCTCCCAAGGGACAATCGAACACTGAAGCTTTCTTT
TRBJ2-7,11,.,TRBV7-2,CASSRSYEQYF,TGTGCCAGCAGCCGCAGTTACGAGCAGTACTTC
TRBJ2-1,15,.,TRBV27,CASSLQGGLGNEQFF,TGTGCCAGCAGTTTACAGGGCGGATTGGGCAATGAGCAGTTCTTC
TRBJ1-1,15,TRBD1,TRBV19,CASSIDRGRNTEAFF,TGTGCCAGTAGTATCGACAGGGGCCGGAACACTGAAGCTTTCTTT
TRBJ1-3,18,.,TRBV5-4,CASSSQGRAKDSGNTIYF,TGTGCCAGCAGCAGTCAGGGTAGAGCAAAGGACTCTGGAAACACCATATATTTT
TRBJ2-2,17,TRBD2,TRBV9,CASSVLLAGGPNGELFF,TGTGCCAGCAGCGTATTACTAGCGGGAGGGCCCAACGGGGAGCTGTTTTTT
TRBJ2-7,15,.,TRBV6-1,CASVSGRNHFYEQYF,TGTGCCAGCGTATCGGGTCGCAACCACTTCTACGAGCAGTACTTC
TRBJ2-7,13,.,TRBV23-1,CASSQDNSYEQYF,TGCGCCAGCAGTCAGGACAACTCCTACGAGCAGTACTTC
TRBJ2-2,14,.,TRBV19,CASSIGRGSGELFF,TGTGCCAGTAGTATCGGTAGGGGATCCGGGGAGCTGTTTTTT
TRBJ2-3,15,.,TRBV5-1,CASSYDASSTDTQYF,TGCGCCAGCAGCTACGATGCGTCAAGCACAGATACGCAGTATTTT
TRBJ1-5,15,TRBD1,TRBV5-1,CASSQTTGDQGPQHF,TGCGCCAGCAGCCAGACTACAGGGGACCAGGGGCCCCAGCATTTT
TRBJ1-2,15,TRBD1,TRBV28,CASSLSGQGIYGYTF,TGTGCCAGCAGTTTATCGGGACAGGGGATCTATGGCTACACCTTC